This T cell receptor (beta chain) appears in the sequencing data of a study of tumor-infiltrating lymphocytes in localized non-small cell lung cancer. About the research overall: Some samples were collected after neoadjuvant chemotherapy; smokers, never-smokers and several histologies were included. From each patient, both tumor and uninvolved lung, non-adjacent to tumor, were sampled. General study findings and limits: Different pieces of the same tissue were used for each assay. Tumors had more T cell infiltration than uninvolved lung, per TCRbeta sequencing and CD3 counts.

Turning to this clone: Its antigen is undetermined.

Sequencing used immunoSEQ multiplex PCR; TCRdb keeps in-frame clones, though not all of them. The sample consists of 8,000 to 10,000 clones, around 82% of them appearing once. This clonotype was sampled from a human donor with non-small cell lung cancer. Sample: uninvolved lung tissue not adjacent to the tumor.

CDR3 protein: CASSPRERGDQETQYF. In nucleotides, the CDR3 is TGTGCCAGCAGTCCTCGGGAGCGGGGGGACCAAGAGACCCAGTACTTC. V is TRBV2 and J is TRBJ2-5; 9 positions agree with TRBD2. V trimming: 5 bases; J trimming: 0 bases; junction bases outside the gene matches: 7. This CDR3 spans 16 amino acids. Germline V CDR1 and CDR2: SNHLY, FYNNEI.